Included here is one TCR beta chain sequence, with context. Its antigen is as yet unknown. The source of the sample is a study of graft-versus-host responses after intestinal transplantation. Study outcomes and limitations: Researchers found GvH clones in recipient marrow, and some showed up first in ileum or blood. Some patients had graft-donor T cell macrochimerism. In their allografts, the ratios of graft-versus-host to host-versus-graft T cell clones were high.

Here immunoSEQ multiplex PCR was the method, and the copy in TCRdb shows in-frame clones only, minus some. The data show 75,000 to 95,000 clones, just over 90% seen once. The CDR3 runs to 14 residues. V was pared by 3 bases and J by 4 bases, with 12 bases between. The germline gives CDR1 SGHAT, CDR2 FQNNGV. This TCR derives from a human donor who received an intestinal transplant. Sequencing used unstimulated CD8+ T cells sorted from spleen or lymph node cells, obtained before intestinal transplant. This chain uses TRBV11-2 with TRBJ1-2; D perhaps matches TRBD1 (5 bases). The CDR3 sequence: CASSLGGGGYGYTF. The DNA for the CDR3 is TGTGCCAGCAGCTTGGGGGGGGGTGGCTATGGCTACACCTTC. Based on the CDR3 plus reference TRBV11-2 and TRBJ1-2, the full variable domain is EAGVAQSPRYKIIEKRQSVAFWCNPISGHATLYWYQQILGQGPKLLIQFQNNGVVDDSQLPKDRFSAERLKGVDSTLKIQPAKLEDSAVYLCASSLGGGGYGYTFGSGTRLTVV.